One and the same sample provided the 20 T cell receptor beta chains below, sequenced in a study of cytomegalovirus exposure and HLA in healthy donors. Primers included in the PCR were 60 Vbeta and 13 Jbeta primers. TCRdb keeps only in-frame clones here, not all; method: immunoSEQ multiplex PCR. Recorded here are about 48,000 clones; the top ten clones represent 6.1%. Material: PBMCs. These receptors were collected from a male donor in good health and CMV-seropositive.

The rearrangement uses TRBV6-6 and TRBJ2-7; D is possibly TRBD2 (5 bases). This CDR3 is 12 amino acids long. The germline V gene encodes CDR1 MNHNY and CDR2 SVGAGI (reference sequence). Trimming pared 4 bases from V and 3 bases from J, leaving 7 bases between. Here the CDR3 reads CASSLEDYEQYF. In DNA form, the CDR3 reads TGTGCCAGCAGTTTGGAGGACTACGAGCAGTACTTC.

This chain connects TRBV6-5 to TRBJ1-2, with 7 bases lining up with TRBD1. The CDR3 length is 14 residues. Germline V lookup: CDR1 MNHEY, CDR2 SVGAGI. V dropped 6 bases and J dropped 4; count of bases not matched to a gene: 8. As DNA, the CDR3 is TGTGCCAGCAGGTCCAGGGGGTCGGCCTATGGCTACACCTTC. Amino acid sequence: CASRSRGSAYGYTF.

The gene calls are TRBV2 and TRBJ1-5, with a weak D call TRBD1 (6 bases). V was trimmed by 1 base and J by 7 bases, leaving 11 bases between them. This CDR3 has 14 amino acids. CDR1 is SNHLY, CDR2 FYNNEI, per germline. The CDR3 nucleotides are TGTGCCAGCAGTGAAGAGGCAGGGGAGCAGCCCCAGCATTTT. As protein: CASSEEAGEQPQHF. Supplemented by reference TRBV2 and TRBJ1-5, the full variable domain reads EPEVTQTPSHQVTQMGQEVILRCVPISNHLYFYWYRQILGQKVEFLVSFYNNEISEKSEIFDDQFSVERPDGSNFTLKIRSTKLEDSAMYFCASSEEAGEQPQHFGDGTRLSIL.

The chain's CDR3 is CAWRWDRLSYEQYF. CDR3 nucleotides: TGTGCCTGGAGGTGGGACAGGCTATCCTACGAGCAGTACTTC. This chain uses TRBV30 with TRBJ2-7; 8 nucleotides agree with TRBD1. The ends lost 3 bases at V and 1 base at J; junction bases unmatched: 5. In germline, CDR1 is GTSNPN, CDR2 SVGIG (reference sequence). CDR3 length equals 14 residues.

The chain combines TRBV4-3 with TRBJ1-4; the match to TRBD1 covers 9 bases. Germline V gene sequence: CDR1 LGHNA, CDR2 YSLEER. The V segment lost 1 base and the J segment 8 bases; nucleotides outside the gene matches: 8. CDR3 size: 16 residues. The CDR3 nucleotides are TGCGCCAGCAGCCAAGGGGTGACAGGGGGGAGAGAAAAACTGTTTTTT. Its protein is CASSQGVTGGREKLFF.

J is TRBJ1-5 and V is TRBV7-9, with TRBD1 matching over 10 bases. The CDR3 runs to 15 residues. Germline CDR1 SEHNR, CDR2 FQNEAQ (reference sequence). V was pared by 1 base and J by 4 bases, with 1 base of the junction left unmatched. The CDR3 region has the DNA TGTGCCAGCAGCTTAGGGGGACAGGGGAATCAGCCCCAGCATTTT. It translates to CASSLGGQGNQPQHF.

The chain employs TRBV18 and TRBJ1-5, with D perhaps TRBD1 (5 bases). Trimming left V 3 bases short and J 4 bases short, with 16 bases between. Germline CDR1 is KGHSH and CDR2 is LQKENI. There are 16 residues in the CDR3. The CDR3 sequence is CASSPMPAAGNQPQHF. CDR3 in DNA: TGTGCCAGCTCACCGATGCCGGCCGCAGGGAATCAGCCCCAGCATTTT.

The chain joins TRBV11-3 to TRBJ2-3; a weak D match, TRBD2 (5 bases). Germline-derived CDR1 and CDR2 are SGHNT and YENEEA. The CDR3 runs to 14 residues. Trimming removed 1 base at V and 3 bases at J, with 8 bases between. CDR3 region: CASSLGRGTDTQYF. The CDR3 DNA reads as TGTGCCAGCAGCTTAGGTCGGGGAACAGATACGCAGTATTTT.

J is TRBJ1-6 and V is TRBV27, with unresolved D. The V end was cut by 0 bases, the J end by 4 bases, with 7 bases between. There are 15 residues in the CDR3. Germline V gene sequence: CDR1 MNHEY, CDR2 SMNVEV (reference sequence). The CDR3 nucleotides are TGTGCCAGCAGTTTATCGGCAGGATATAATTCACCCCTCCACTTT. This sequence encodes CASSLSAGYNSPLHF.

The J gene is TRBJ1-2, the V gene TRBV19, with 9 bases aligning to TRBD1. CDR3 size: 14 residues. V lost 5 bases and J lost 8; bases outside the gene matches: 9. CDR1 is LNHDA, CDR2 SQIVND, per germline (reference sequence). The CDR3 DNA reads TGTGCCAGTAGTGCCTCCGGGACAGGGCTCGGCTACACCTTC. This codes for CASSASGTGLGYTF.

The chain is built from TRBV2 and TRBJ1-2; unclear D gene. V was trimmed by 1 base and J by 2 bases, leaving 11 bases between them. Germline assignment: CDR1 SNHLY and CDR2 FYNNEI. This CDR3 region has 15 residues. CDR3 sequence reads: CASSEGQTVNYGYTF. CDR3 DNA sequence: TGTGCCAGCAGTGAAGGGCAAACAGTCAACTATGGCTACACCTTC.

The genes are TRBV4-3 and TRBJ2-4; no firm D call. This CDR3 spans 17 amino acids. V was clipped by 4 bases and J by 5 bases, with 21 bases between them. The V gene's germline CDR1 is LGHNA and CDR2 YSLEER. The CDR3 nucleotides are TGCGCCAGCAGCCCTGCGATAGATTTTTCTGCGGAAAACATTCAGTACTTC. Protein sequence: CASSPAIDFSAENIQYF.

J is TRBJ2-1 and V is TRBV4-3; tentative D call: TRBD2 (6 bases). The V gene lost 0 bases and the J gene lost 5 bases, with 11 bases spanning the gap. This CDR3 comprises 15 residues. Germline assignment: CDR1 LGHNA and CDR2 YSLEER. CDR3 sequence: CASSQDLGGNNEQFF. The CDR3, as DNA: TGCGCCAGCAGCCAAGATCTTGGAGGGAACAATGAGCAGTTCTTC.

The chain recombines TRBV13 with TRBJ1-1, with 7 bases matching TRBD1. V was clipped by 4 bases and J by 5 bases; unmatched bases: 7. The CDR3 loop spans 14 amino acids. Germline CDR1 reads PRHDT; CDR2 reads FYEKMQ (reference sequence). CDR3 nucleotides: TGTGCCAGCAGCTCGCGGGACAGAGGGACTGAAGCTTTCTTT. Its translation: CASSSRDRGTEAFF.

The J gene is TRBJ1-5, the V gene TRBV7-9; 8 bases map to TRBD1. This CDR3 region has 17 residues. Germline loops: CDR1 SEHNR, CDR2 FQNEAQ (reference sequence). V dropped 5 bases and J dropped 0; count of bases not matched to a gene: 9. The CDR3 sequence is CASSGQGTSYSNQPQHF. DNA for the CDR3: TGTGCCAGCAGCGGACAGGGAACATCCTATAGCAATCAGCCCCAGCATTTT.

The V gene is TRBV29-1, the J gene TRBJ2-1; D is perhaps TRBD1 (5 bases). CDR3 size: 13 residues. CDR1 is SQVTM, CDR2 ANQGSEA, per germline. V was pared by 6 bases and J by 9 bases, with 18 bases between. The CDR3 region is CSVLPQGVVEQFF. DNA of the CDR3: TGCAGCGTCCTCCCCCAGGGTGTCGTTGAGCAGTTCTTC.

The gene calls are TRBV5-1 and TRBJ2-7; 9 bases are a match to TRBD1. Germline trimming cut 0 bases from V and 2 bases from J; bases unmatched to any gene: 0. Germline V CDR1 and CDR2: SGHRS, YFSETQ. The CDR3 extends over 14 amino acids. The CDR3 DNA reads as TGCGCCAGCAGCTTGGACAGGGGGCCCTACGAGCAGTACTTC. This codes for CASSLDRGPYEQYF.

J is TRBJ2-3 and V is TRBV7-9; D possibly corresponds to TRBD2 (5 bases). CDR1 and CDR2 from the germline V gene are SEHNR and FQNEAQ (reference sequence). The V end lost 2 bases, the J end lost 3 bases, and 18 bases lay between the germline ends. CDR3 length: 17 residues. This CDR3 is CASSLSSLAVSTDTQYF. The DNA for the CDR3 is TGTGCCAGCAGCTTATCCTCTCTAGCCGTATCAACAGATACGCAGTATTTT.

This chain joins TRBV5-6 and TRBJ1-1; weak D call: TRBD1 (6 bases). CDR3 size: 13 residues. Trimming pared 2 bases from V and 4 bases from J, leaving 9 bases between. CDR1 SGHDT and CDR2 YYEEEE come from the germline V gene. The chain's CDR3 is CASSLGGPTEAFF. The CDR3 DNA is TGTGCCAGCAGCTTAGGGGGACCCACTGAAGCTTTCTTT. Complete variable domain (other parts from reference TRBV5-6 and TRBJ1-1): DAGVTQSPTHLIKTRGQQVTLRCSPKSGHDTVSWYQQALGQGPQFIFQYYEEEERQRGNFPDRFSGHQFPNYSSELNVNALLLGDSALYLCASSLGGPTEAFFGQGTRLTVV.

This rearrangement joins TRBV13 to TRBJ1-4; D is unclear. The V end was cut by 0 bases, the J end by 8 bases, with 13 bases between. The V gene's germline CDR1 is PRHDT and CDR2 FYEKMQ (reference sequence). The CDR3 is made up of 15 amino acids. CDR3 sequence reads: CASSLGPPPREKLFF. DNA of the CDR3: TGTGCCAGCAGCTTAGGCCCTCCTCCCAGAGAAAAACTGTTTTTT.